This T cell receptor (beta chain) appears in the sequencing data of a study of cytomegalovirus exposure and HLA in healthy donors (dated by TCRdb to 2017 to 2019). At the level of the whole study: The 700 or so repertoires of the first cohort and the 95 to 150 validation repertoires were produced on the same platform, according to a later analysis. The study was designed to test whether signatures of past pathogen exposure could be identified by cataloging public T cell receptors. To predict cytomegalovirus infection status, the study brought together high-throughput TCR immunosequencing, statistical association of individual TCRs with disease status, and machine learning. Along with the roughly 710-subject first cohort, a separate validation cohort of 120 different subjects was used.

The donors were included in the validation cohort of 120 subjects, a group kept apart from the 666-subject first cohort. Receptor amplification or capture employed the immunoSEQ multiplex PCR assay. Under the source paper's analysis protocol: A statistical classification framework was developed to diagnose cytomegalovirus status using the catalog of TCR beta chain sequences. TCRdb retrieved this table from immuneACCESS and kept in-frame rearrangements only. Not all clones are present; in checked studies, unresolved V genes account for under half, and no reason is known for the remainder. V and J calls and clone size follow that table, whereas D and trimming were derived from the DNA. The sample table holds tens of thousands of clones, of which over 85% were seen once. The top ten clonotypes cover around 3.3% of the sample. Results the study describes overall, beyond this receptor: The classifier was reported to diagnose cytomegalovirus status with high specificity and sensitivity in both the original and validation cohorts. The validation cohort had no HLA typing available for a later analysis, so co-occurrence within that cohort was assessed over all 120 repertoires. Three of the identified cytomegalovirus-associated TCR beta chains were confirmed in vitro to be specific for cytomegalovirus antigens. Most TCR sequences were seen in very few donors, while some public TCRs were found in many individuals. The study listed 164 TCR beta chains as associated with cytomegalovirus. According to the authors, the approach could potentially be generalized to other disease states and immunological phenotypes. Subsequent analysis determined that TCRs grouped into clusters in the first cohort also showed a tendency toward co-occurrence across the 90 to 150 validation repertoires, and 85% to 95% of cluster scores exceeded 0.

Comment on this clone: This clone's antigen is unknown. Base qualities are not provided; no much larger clone lies one nucleotide away.

For CDR1 and CDR2, the germline V gene (reference sequence) lists SEHNR and FQNEAQ. The V and J ends are trimmed by 2 bases and 7 bases, leaving 14 bases between them. Counted from cysteine to phenylalanine, this CDR3 has 15 amino acids. Only the CDR3 portion is preserved as DNA: 45 bases, with reading frame beginning at the first base. This sequence was found in a woman in her twenties or thirties in good health and CMV-seronegative. Sequencing was performed on PBMCs. The rearranged chain carries TRBV7-9 and TRBJ1-4, with a tentative D gene TRBD1 over 6 matching bases. This receptor has the CDR3 CASSLSWGQGEKLFF. The nucleotides are TGTGCCAGCAGCTTATCCTGGGGGCAGGGTGAAAAACTGTTTTTT.